This T cell receptor beta chain was recovered during a study of cytomegalovirus exposure and HLA in healthy donors (dated by TCRdb to the late 2010s). About the investigation overall: In an earlier analysis of around 540 of the donors, approximately 260 Gb of sequence data and about 110 million unique TCR beta sequences from 150 million to 200 million T cells were reported. Every repertoire in the discovery cohort had been generated on one and the same sequencing platform. About 280 gigabases of sequencing data and 70 million to 95 million unique TCR sequences made up an early release that covered approximately 700 HLA-typed donors. HLA typing included class I and class II loci at four-digit resolution. Because of strong linkage in the cohort, five DR-DQ haplotypes were treated as single units for association and clustering. The study combined high-throughput TCR immunosequencing, statistical association of individual TCRs with disease status, and machine learning to predict cytomegalovirus infection status. In addition to the first cohort of around 670 subjects, a separate validation cohort of some 120 different subjects was used. The number of donors typed differed by locus, with roughly 629-640 for A, B, C, DRB1 and DQB1, around 560 for DQA1, over 600 for DPA1, and some 470 for DPB1. A later analysis re-analyzed previously published TCR beta repertoires from 666 donors and added high-resolution HLA genotyping to study TCR occurrence patterns. In an earlier analysis of about 590 of the donors, high-throughput TCR beta sequencing was used to judge whether each TCR beta V gene segment behaved as functional or pseudogenic. The study aimed to test whether signatures of past pathogen exposure could be identified by cataloging public T cell receptors. The study used immunosequencing to profile the T cell repertoires of 666 subjects and linked those repertoires to cytomegalovirus serostatus. Across 398 genotyped donors of the cohort, an average of roughly 250,000 unique TCR beta nucleotide sequences per donor were sequenced, and 15% to 20% of those sequences were non-productive. Rather than using new phenotypic data, the later analysis identified candidate immune exposures from TCR beta sequences and from how often those sequences occurred across donors. Genome-wide SNP genotypes for about three fifths of the 666 donors were used in a later genetic analysis, which treated that subset as a discovery cohort. Alongside the repertoire data, information on donor age, sex, ethnicity and CMV serostatus was compiled. Of the roughly 390 genotyped donors, about 80% fell in the genetic ancestry cluster associated with self-reported Caucasian donors.

A note on this clone: There is no known antigen for this receptor. Per-nucleotide qualities are absent, and no much larger clonotype sits a single base away.

Libraries were prepared through the immunoSEQ multiplex PCR assay. For the multiplex PCR, a mixture combining 60 forward primers for TCR Vbeta segments and 13 reverse primers for TCR Jbeta segments was used. The CDR3 region of rearranged TCR beta genes was amplified from genomic DNA with a multiplex PCR assay. The Illumina HiSeq System was used to sequence the amplified TCR beta libraries as 87-base-pair reads. The original pipeline was this. A later analysis tallied roughly 76 million unique TCR beta chains across the 666 repertoires, and approximately 11 million of those chains were shared by two or more donors. Raw reads were error-corrected and collapsed into unique sequences with a nearest-neighbor algorithm that merged closely related sequences to remove PCR and sequencing errors. To assign V, D and J gene segments, CDR3 sequences were aligned to IMGT reference sequences. For a sequence to be retained, a match of at least six nucleotides to both a V gene segment and a J gene segment was required. A rearrangement counted as productive if the CDR3 had no stop codons and remained in frame with V and J, and every other rearrangement counted as non-productive. Following IMGT convention, CDR3 was defined as the stretch from the second conserved V-encoded cysteine to the conserved J-encoded phenylalanine. The earlier analysis of about 610 of the donors excluded sequences that lacked an unambiguous match to a single V gene segment. In an earlier analysis of approximately 560 of the donors, a V segment was called functional when productive rearrangements were above 56.7%, and segregating when the standard deviation between donors exceeded 5%. A statistical classification framework was built to diagnose cytomegalovirus status from the catalog of TCR beta chain sequences. In a later analysis, V and J genes were assigned by comparing TCR nucleotide sequences against IMGT/GENE-DB human TR gene sequences. A later analysis assigned CDR3 sequences and most-parsimonious VDJ recombination scenarios with the TCRdist pipeline. In a later analysis, each TCR beta chain was defined by its CDR3 amino acid sequence together with its V-gene family, and reads without a unique V-gene family were excluded. To address suspected cross-contamination and a sequencing artifact, a later analysis removed approximately 590 highly shared, low-generation-probability nucleotide sequences. In a later analysis, a clonal expansion index for each public chain was calculated from normalized within-repertoire ranks of inferred template counts. In a later analysis, generation probabilities were computed with a VDJ recombination model fitted to out-of-frame rearrangements, and the resulting probabilities were checked against IGoR. In a later analysis, TCR-TCR, TCR-HLA and TCR-CMV co-occurrence was scored with hypergeometric tests, and a repertoire-size bias correction was applied to TCR pairs. False discovery rates were estimated in a later analysis by permuting HLA or CMV assignments 20 times. In a later analysis, co-occurring TCRs were grouped using DBSCAN, with TCRdist sequence similarity added in when clustering inside HLA-allele-positive subsets. For co-occurrence clustering, repertoires with fewer than 30,000 or more than 120,000 public chains were excluded, along with a handful of repertoires with anomalous nucleotide sharing. In its TCRdb copy, this immuneACCESS table keeps in-frame sequences only and misses some clones. Where compared with another copy, unresolved V genes explain less than half of these, and the others have no known cause. That table is the source of V, J and clone size, and D and trimming were worked out from the DNA. The sample table contains over 200,000 clones; only one count was recorded for around four fifths of them. Over 3.5% of the sample lies in the top ten.

From the cysteine up to the phenylalanine, the CDR3 has a length of 13 residues. Only CDR3 DNA is held: 39 bases, read in frame from base 1. V drops 5 bases and J drops 1 base, leaving 8 bases in between. Per the germline V gene (reference sequence), SEHNR is the CDR1 and FQNEAQ is the CDR2. The cohort comprised 670 or so healthy bone marrow donors. All cohort members were sampled while nominally healthy, although unrecorded immune exposures were likely present. The donor tested CMV seronegative, placing the donor among the 350 to 400 seronegative members of the cohort. A peripheral blood sample was collected from each donor, and TCR beta sequencing was performed on peripheral blood mononuclear cells. Genomic DNA extraction from the blood cell samples was performed with the Qiagen DNeasy Blood Extraction Kit. Results and caveats for the whole study, not just this receptor: In both the original and validation cohorts, the classifier was reported to diagnose cytomegalovirus status with high specificity and sensitivity. Across donors, most TCR sequences were observed very rarely, whereas some public TCRs were present in many individuals. Correlated functional status among segregating V segments might be attributable to linkage disequilibrium, but an unknown experimental factor could not be ruled out. Specific HLA alleles were associated with some 15,000 TCR beta sequences at a false discovery rate of 0.05 in a later analysis. Because the 87-base-pair reads could not distinguish some IMGT-functional V segments, including TRBV6-2 and TRBV6-3, those segments were excluded. The only immune exposure information available for the cohort was CMV serostatus. A further reported finding was that TCR beta sequences accurately predicted the HLA-A and HLA-B alleles for most subjects in the first cohort. A total of 164 TCR beta chains were listed by the study as associated with cytomegalovirus. Strong co-occurrence of HLA alleles, especially DR and DQ, made assigning TCR associations to individual alleles difficult. V-gene and J-gene trimming of TCR beta chains was associated with a missense DCLRE1C variant in a later genetic analysis, and the association was replicated in an independent cohort. According to a later analysis, TCR association rates differed among HLA loci, with DRB1 alleles showing the most associated TCRs and HLA-C alleles showing the fewest. Compared with the roughly 670-donor mean, donors in an Asian-associated ancestry cluster had fewer N-insertions in productive TCRs, according to a later genetic analysis. In a later analysis, most CMV-associated TCR beta chains were found to appear HLA-restricted, with HLA associations seemingly driven largely by CMV exposure. According to the authors, the approach could potentially be generalized to other disease states and immunological phenotypes. In vitro tests confirmed that three of the cytomegalovirus-associated TCR beta chains recognize cytomegalovirus antigens. Presence/absence analyses assumed roughly uniform sequencing depth across donors, an assumption that may not hold. Only TCR beta chains were sequenced in this cohort, and the absence of alpha or paired-chain data limited detectable features. A cluster of highly shared sequence variants was judged likely to be a technical artifact of the sequencing pipeline. According to a later analysis, parvovirus B19, influenza, CMV and Epstein-Barr virus appeared linked to several top co-occurrence clusters. Compared with equally common non-associated chains, HLA-associated TCR beta chains in a later analysis were more clonally expanded and had lower generation probabilities. Because counts were too low, seventeen rarely observed V segments, including chromosome 9 orphons, were left out of the earlier analysis of several hundred of the donors. In an earlier analysis of about 540 of the donors, most TCR beta V segments were observed in productive rearrangements about 90% or about 30% of the time, broadly matching IMGT annotations. HLA typing was unavailable for some donors at each locus, so association tests used only the typed subset.

Sequenced input: PBMCs. The origin of this receptor is a male donor in good health and CMV-seronegative. Recombination linked TRBV7-9 to TRBJ1-1; the D gene is perhaps TRBD1, from 6 matching bases. For the CDR3, the sequence is CASSRGGNTEAFF. The sequenced DNA: TGTGCCAGCAGCCGAGGGGGGAACACTGAAGCTTTCTTT.